Listed below are T cell receptor beta chains from one sample, sequenced in a study of cytomegalovirus exposure and HLA in healthy donors. Using immunoSEQ multiplex PCR, the repertoire was profiled, and TCRdb retains in-frame clones only, with some absent. The data contain fewer than 250,000 clones, approximately 80% of them seen just once; the ten biggest clones take up 3.5% to 4%. Sequencing was carried out using PBMCs. These receptors were taken from a male donor in good health and CMV-seronegative. Each CDR3 is given with its conserved first and last residue. Each record gives: V gene, D gene, J gene, clone size, CDR3 protein, CDR3 DNA. A D gene is named only where the DNA matches it firmly. Clone size is not always given. Where it is, it says once, few, many or a class for expanded clones.

V gene: TRBV2; D gene: TRBD1; J gene: TRBJ2-4; clone size: NA; CDR3 protein: CASSTQGAHWYF; CDR3 DNA: TGTGCCAGCAGTACACAGGGGGCGCATTGGTACTTC
V gene: TRBV7-9; D gene: NA; J gene: TRBJ1-1; clone size: few; CDR3 protein: CASSLVIGAPEAFF; CDR3 DNA: TGTGCCAGCAGCTTAGTTATAGGGGCCCCTGAAGCTTTCTTT
V gene: TRBV2; D gene: NA; J gene: TRBJ1-5; clone size: NA; CDR3 protein: CASSPLNSRGNQPQHF; CDR3 DNA: TGTGCCAGCAGTCCGCTTAACAGTCGTGGCAATCAGCCCCAGCATTTT
V gene: TRBV27; D gene: NA; J gene: TRBJ2-1; clone size: NA; CDR3 protein: CASSLVGSQYNEQFF; CDR3 DNA: TGTGCCAGCAGTTTAGTGGGGAGTCAGTACAATGAGCAGTTCTTC
V gene: TRBV7-8; D gene: NA; J gene: TRBJ2-5; clone size: once; CDR3 protein: CASSPLRGGREEETQYF; CDR3 DNA: TGTGCCAGCAGCCCCTTAAGGGGGGGACGCGAAGAAGAGACCCAGTACTTC
V gene: TRBV4-1; D gene: NA; J gene: TRBJ2-2; clone size: NA; CDR3 protein: CASSHPKPANTGELFF; CDR3 DNA: TGCGCCAGCAGCCATCCAAAACCAGCGAACACCGGGGAGCTGTTTTTT
V gene: TRBV6-5; D gene: NA; J gene: TRBJ2-1; clone size: NA; CDR3 protein: CASSYFFGGANEQFF; CDR3 DNA: TGTGCCAGCAGTTACTTCTTTGGCGGAGCCAATGAGCAGTTCTTC
V gene: TRBV19; D gene: NA; J gene: TRBJ2-7; clone size: NA; CDR3 protein: CASSSLQGNEQYF; CDR3 DNA: TGTGCCAGTAGCTCGCTGCAGGGAAACGAGCAGTACTTC
V gene: TRBV21-1; D gene: NA; J gene: TRBJ2-5; clone size: NA; CDR3 protein: CASSKEGTSGRNQETQYF; CDR3 DNA: TGTGCCAGCAGCAAAGAAGGGACTAGCGGGAGGAACCAAGAGACCCAGTACTTC
V gene: TRBV7-3; D gene: TRBD1; J gene: TRBJ1-1; clone size: once; CDR3 protein: CASSREGTGRTEAFF; CDR3 DNA: TGTGCCAGCAGCCGTGAAGGGACAGGGAGAACTGAAGCTTTCTTT
V gene: TRBV27; D gene: NA; J gene: TRBJ2-1; clone size: many; CDR3 protein: CASSLGQLYNEQFF; CDR3 DNA: TGTGCCAGCAGTTTAGGACAACTATACAATGAGCAGTTCTTC
V gene: TRBV4-2; D gene: TRBD1; J gene: TRBJ2-2; clone size: once; CDR3 protein: CASSQVGTGAGGELFF; CDR3 DNA: TGTGCCAGCAGCCAAGTGGGGACAGGGGCGGGCGGGGAGCTGTTTTTT
V gene: TRBV9; D gene: NA; J gene: TRBJ1-5; clone size: NA; CDR3 protein: CASSRGANQPQHF; CDR3 DNA: TGTGCCAGCAGCAGGGGTGCAAATCAGCCCCAGCATTTT
V gene: TRBV7-6; D gene: TRBD2; J gene: TRBJ2-7; clone size: NA; CDR3 protein: CASSLTSGGSYEQYF; CDR3 DNA: TGTGCCAGCAGCTTGACTAGCGGGGGCTCCTACGAGCAGTACTTC
V gene: TRBV10-2; D gene: TRBD2; J gene: TRBJ2-7; clone size: few; CDR3 protein: CASSPTGTSGEQYF; CDR3 DNA: TGCGCCAGCAGTCCCACCGGGACTAGCGGCGAGCAGTACTTC
V gene: TRBV27; D gene: TRBD1; J gene: TRBJ1-6; clone size: NA; CDR3 protein: CASRTQGALNSPLHF; CDR3 DNA: TGTGCCAGCAGAACCCAGGGGGCGCTGAATTCACCCCTCCACTTT
V gene: TRBV10-3; D gene: NA; J gene: TRBJ2-7; clone size: NA; CDR3 protein: CAIRYRADEQYF; CDR3 DNA: TGTGCCATCAGATACAGGGCCGACGAGCAGTACTTC
V gene: TRBV14; D gene: NA; J gene: TRBJ1-1; clone size: NA; CDR3 protein: CASSQDRGLSTEAFF; CDR3 DNA: TGTGCCAGCAGCCAAGACCGGGGGTTGAGCACTGAAGCTTTCTTT
V gene: TRBV5-6; D gene: NA; J gene: TRBJ2-1; clone size: NA; CDR3 protein: CASSLRAPSYNEQFF; CDR3 DNA: TGTGCCAGCAGCTTGCGAGCACCCTCCTACAATGAGCAGTTCTTC
V gene: TRBV5-1; D gene: NA; J gene: TRBJ2-1; clone size: NA; CDR3 protein: CASSPEQSAPYNEQFF; CDR3 DNA: TGCGCCAGCAGCCCGGAGCAGAGCGCTCCATACAATGAGCAGTTCTTC
V gene: TRBV7-9; D gene: TRBD2; J gene: TRBJ2-7; clone size: NA; CDR3 protein: CSSSSSGLASTEGQYF; CDR3 DNA: TGTTCCAGCAGCTCCTCGGGACTAGCCTCCACGGAGGGGCAGTACTTC
V gene: TRBV28; D gene: TRBD1; J gene: TRBJ2-7; clone size: few; CDR3 protein: CASSVQGSSYEQYF; CDR3 DNA: TGTGCCAGCAGTGTACAGGGGTCCTCCTACGAGCAGTACTTC
V gene: TRBV11-2; D gene: NA; J gene: TRBJ1-1; clone size: NA; CDR3 protein: CASSFRQNTEAFF; CDR3 DNA: TGTGCCAGCAGCTTCAGGCAGAACACTGAAGCTTTCTTT
V gene: TRBV7-9; D gene: TRBD2; J gene: TRBJ2-1; clone size: NA; CDR3 protein: CASSLGGTSINEQFF; CDR3 DNA: TGTGCCAGCAGCTTAGGAGGGACTAGCATCAATGAGCAGTTCTTC
V gene: TRBV14; D gene: TRBD1; J gene: TRBJ1-2; clone size: NA; CDR3 protein: CASSQRDSNYGYTF; CDR3 DNA: TGTGCCAGCAGCCAACGGGACAGCAACTATGGCTACACCTTC
V gene: TRBV5-1; D gene: TRBD1; J gene: TRBJ2-3; clone size: NA; CDR3 protein: CASSLGTGVTDTQYF; CDR3 DNA: TGCGCCAGCAGCTTGGGGACAGGGGTAACAGATACGCAGTATTTT
V gene: TRBV9; D gene: NA; J gene: TRBJ2-1; clone size: NA; CDR3 protein: CASSGRGSSNEQFF; CDR3 DNA: TGTGCCAGCAGCGGGAGGGGCAGCTCCAATGAGCAGTTCTTC
V gene: TRBV7-3; D gene: NA; J gene: TRBJ2-2; clone size: NA; CDR3 protein: CASSLNTGELFF; CDR3 DNA: TGTGCCAGCAGCCTGAACACCGGGGAGCTGTTTTTT
V gene: TRBV28; D gene: TRBD1; J gene: TRBJ1-4; clone size: few; CDR3 protein: CASSTPGQGAVEKLFF; CDR3 DNA: TGTGCCAGCAGTACACCGGGACAGGGGGCCGTGGAAAAACTGTTTTTT
V gene: TRBV18; D gene: TRBD1; J gene: TRBJ2-1; clone size: NA; CDR3 protein: CASSLRQGPYNEQFF; CDR3 DNA: TGTGCCAGCTCACTTCGACAGGGCCCCTACAATGAGCAGTTCTTC
V gene: TRBV7-7; D gene: NA; J gene: TRBJ2-1; clone size: few; CDR3 protein: CASSGSGTEEQFF; CDR3 DNA: TGTGCTAGCAGCGGTAGCGGTACGGAGGAGCAGTTCTTC
V gene: TRBV28; D gene: TRBD2; J gene: TRBJ2-1; clone size: NA; CDR3 protein: CASSSSRTSGRLRPQFF; CDR3 DNA: TGTGCCAGCAGTTCGTCAAGGACTAGCGGGAGGCTCCGGCCTCAGTTCTTC
V gene: TRBV30; D gene: NA; J gene: TRBJ1-3; clone size: NA; CDR3 protein: CAWSALVNTIYF; CDR3 DNA: TGTGCCTGGAGCGCACTCGTAAACACCATATATTTT
V gene: TRBV5-1; D gene: NA; J gene: TRBJ2-7; clone size: once; CDR3 protein: CASSSTPKTFYEQYF; CDR3 DNA: TGCGCCAGCAGCTCGACACCCAAAACCTTCTACGAGCAGTACTTC
V gene: TRBV4-1; D gene: NA; J gene: TRBJ2-5; clone size: NA; CDR3 protein: CASSQERQNQETQYF; CDR3 DNA: TGCGCCAGCAGCCAAGAGCGGCAGAACCAAGAGACCCAGTACTTC
V gene: TRBV28; D gene: NA; J gene: TRBJ2-7; clone size: NA; CDR3 protein: CASSRDSHGGEQYF; CDR3 DNA: TGTGCCAGCAGCCGGGACTCTCACGGGGGCGAGCAGTACTTC
V gene: TRBV7-9; D gene: TRBD1; J gene: TRBJ2-3; clone size: NA; CDR3 protein: CAIQISGTGPSLTYF; CDR3 DNA: TGTGCCATTCAGATCTCCGGGACAGGCCCCTCACTTACGTATTTT
V gene: TRBV14; D gene: NA; J gene: TRBJ2-4; clone size: NA; CDR3 protein: CASSQGGPTDIQYF; CDR3 DNA: TGTGCCAGCAGCCAAGGAGGTCCGACGGACATTCAGTACTTC
V gene: TRBV7-9; D gene: TRBD1; J gene: TRBJ1-1; clone size: NA; CDR3 protein: CASSPWTGGATEAFF; CDR3 DNA: TGTGCCAGCAGCCCCTGGACAGGGGGGGCTACTGAAGCTTTCTTT
V gene: TRBV7-9; D gene: TRBD1; J gene: TRBJ2-7; clone size: NA; CDR3 protein: CSSSQPGTVSYEQYF; CDR3 DNA: TGTTCCAGCAGCCAGCCCGGGACAGTTTCCTACGAGCAGTACTTC
V gene: TRBV5-4; D gene: TRBD2; J gene: TRBJ2-1; clone size: NA; CDR3 protein: CASSFRLAGGRRGEQFF; CDR3 DNA: TGTGCCAGCAGCTTTAGGCTAGCGGGAGGGCGGCGGGGTGAGCAGTTCTTC
V gene: TRBV7-5; D gene: NA; J gene: TRBJ2-7; clone size: NA; CDR3 protein: CARSSVLTGTGYYEQYF; CDR3 DNA: TGTGCCAGAAGCTCCGTCCTTACCGGGACAGGGTACTACGAGCAGTACTTC
V gene: TRBV10-3; D gene: TRBD1; J gene: TRBJ1-1; clone size: NA; CDR3 protein: CAISESAGGGTEAFF; CDR3 DNA: TGTGCCATCAGTGAGTCGGCAGGGGGTGGAACTGAAGCTTTCTTT
V gene: TRBV7-2; D gene: NA; J gene: TRBJ1-5; clone size: NA; CDR3 protein: CASGPGGSGNQPQHF; CDR3 DNA: TGTGCCAGCGGGCCGGGGGGGTCGGGCAATCAGCCCCAGCATTTT
V gene: TRBV5-8; D gene: NA; J gene: TRBJ1-5; clone size: NA; CDR3 protein: CASSLAGNQPQHF; CDR3 DNA: TGTGCCAGCAGCTTGGCAGGGAACCAGCCCCAGCATTTT
V gene: TRBV19; D gene: TRBD1; J gene: TRBJ2-2; clone size: NA; CDR3 protein: CASFRDRGLGELFF; CDR3 DNA: TGTGCCAGCTTCCGGGACAGGGGTTTAGGGGAGCTGTTTTTT
V gene: TRBV2; D gene: TRBD2; J gene: TRBJ2-7; clone size: NA; CDR3 protein: CATDSNLAEPYEQYF; CDR3 DNA: TGTGCCACCGACTCGAATCTAGCGGAGCCCTACGAGCAGTACTTC
V gene: TRBV30; D gene: NA; J gene: TRBJ1-2; clone size: NA; CDR3 protein: CACTFRTDSFGYTF; CDR3 DNA: TGTGCCTGTACGTTTAGGACAGATTCGTTTGGCTACACCTTC
V gene: TRBV2; D gene: TRBD2; J gene: TRBJ2-3; clone size: NA; CDR3 protein: CASSEVAGADTDTQYF; CDR3 DNA: TGTGCCAGCAGTGAGGTGGCGGGAGCGGACACAGATACGCAGTATTTT
V gene: TRBV6-4; D gene: NA; J gene: TRBJ2-5; clone size: NA; CDR3 protein: CASSDSPMPGRSQETQYF; CDR3 DNA: TGTGCCAGCAGTGACTCGCCCATGCCTGGCAGATCGCAAGAGACCCAGTACTTC
V gene: TRBV2; D gene: NA; J gene: TRBJ2-5; clone size: NA; CDR3 protein: CASREGVPETQYF; CDR3 DNA: TGTGCCAGCAGAGAAGGAGTGCCCGAGACCCAGTACTTC
V gene: TRBV27; D gene: NA; J gene: TRBJ1-1; clone size: NA; CDR3 protein: CLTQGNTEAFF; CDR3 DNA: TGTCTGACTCAGGGGAACACTGAAGCTTTCTTT
V gene: TRBV27; D gene: TRBD1; J gene: TRBJ1-2; clone size: NA; CDR3 protein: CASSLRQGHGYTF; CDR3 DNA: TGTGCCAGCAGCCTACGACAGGGACATGGCTACACCTTC
V gene: TRBV6-5; D gene: NA; J gene: TRBJ2-1; clone size: NA; CDR3 protein: CASSYSGGWNNEQFF; CDR3 DNA: TGTGCCAGCAGTTACTCTGGCGGCTGGAACAATGAGCAGTTCTTC
V gene: TRBV7-9; D gene: NA; J gene: TRBJ1-1; clone size: NA; CDR3 protein: CSSSWGGTLEAFF; CDR3 DNA: TGTTCCAGCAGCTGGGGGGGTACACTCGAAGCTTTCTTT
V gene: TRBV6-6; D gene: TRBD1; J gene: TRBJ1-2; clone size: NA; CDR3 protein: CASSSTRDRGRGYTF; CDR3 DNA: TGTGCCAGCAGTTCTACCCGGGACAGGGGAAGAGGCTACACCTTC